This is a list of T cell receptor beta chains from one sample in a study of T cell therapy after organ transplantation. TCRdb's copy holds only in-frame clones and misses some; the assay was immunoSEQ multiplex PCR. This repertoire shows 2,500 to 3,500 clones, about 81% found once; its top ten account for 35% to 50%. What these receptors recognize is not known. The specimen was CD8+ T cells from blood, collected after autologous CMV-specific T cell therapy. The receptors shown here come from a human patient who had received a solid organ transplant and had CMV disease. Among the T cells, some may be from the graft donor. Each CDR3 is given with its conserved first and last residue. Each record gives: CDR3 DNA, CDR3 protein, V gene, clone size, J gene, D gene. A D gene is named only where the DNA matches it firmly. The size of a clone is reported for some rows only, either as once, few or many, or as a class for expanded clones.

DNA: TGTGCCAGCAGTTTGAGGCTAGCTGAGGTTGAGCAGTACTTC
CDR3: CASSLRLAEVEQYF
V: TRBV28
size: -
J: TRBJ2-7
D: -

DNA: TGTGCCAGCTCCCACACGAACACTGAAGCTTTCTTT
CDR3: CASSHTNTEAFF
V: TRBV7-9
size: -
J: TRBJ1-1
D: -

DNA: TGTGCCAGCAGCTACTCCGCCTTCAGGGAGACCCAGTACTTC
CDR3: CASSYSAFRETQYF
V: TRBV7-9
size: -
J: TRBJ2-5
D: -

DNA: TGTGCCAGCGGCGAAGAGACCCAGTACTTC
CDR3: CASGEETQYF
V: TRBV9
size: few
J: TRBJ2-5
D: -

DNA: TGTGCCAGCAGCTTAGGGACAGGGGAAATCGTGGAGACCCAGTACTTC
CDR3: CASSLGTGEIVETQYF
V: TRBV7-9
size: -
J: TRBJ2-5
D: TRBD1

DNA: TGTGCCAGCAGTTTAGAGGACGACCGGGGGTCACCCCTCCACTTT
CDR3: CASSLEDDRGSPLHF
V: TRBV28
size: -
J: TRBJ1-6
D: -

DNA: TGTGCCAGCAGCTTAGCGTCCCTGGGGACCCTCTATGGCTACACCTTC
CDR3: CASSLASLGTLYGYTF
V: TRBV7-8
size: -
J: TRBJ1-2
D: -

DNA: TGTGCCAGCAGCTTAGCGGGACGTTACAATGAGCAGTTCTTC
CDR3: CASSLAGRYNEQFF
V: TRBV7-6
size: few
J: TRBJ2-1
D: -

DNA: TGCGCCAGCAGCCAAGATCATCGGGGCAGGGGTTACGAGCAGTACTTC
CDR3: CASSQDHRGRGYEQYF
V: TRBV4-3
size: -
J: TRBJ2-7
D: -

DNA: TGCGCCAGCAGCCAAGATATAGGGACAGGGGGTAAGAACACTGAAGCTTTCTTT
CDR3: CASSQDIGTGGKNTEAFF
V: TRBV4-1
size: -
J: TRBJ1-1
D: TRBD1

DNA: TGTGCCAGCAGCTTAGTGCAGGGCACCCTATACAATGAGCAGTTCTTC
CDR3: CASSLVQGTLYNEQFF
V: TRBV7-9
size: -
J: TRBJ2-1
D: -

DNA: TGTGCCAGCAGTTACATAGACGGGGAGCTGTTTTTT
CDR3: CASSYIDGELFF
V: TRBV2
size: -
J: TRBJ2-2
D: -

DNA: TGTGCCAGCGTGGTGAACACTGAAGCTTTCTTT
CDR3: CASVVNTEAFF
V: TRBV27
size: -
J: TRBJ1-1
D: -

DNA: TGTGCCAGCAGTTACTCGTCGGGAAACTATGGCTACACCTTC
CDR3: CASSYSSGNYGYTF
V: TRBV6-5
size: -
J: TRBJ1-2
D: -

DNA: TGTGCCACAGGGGGACAGGGCACAGATACGCAGTATTTT
CDR3: CATGGQGTDTQYF
V: TRBV6-1
size: -
J: TRBJ2-3
D: TRBD1

DNA: TGTGCCAGCAGGCCAAGGGGGCGGGGAAGCTCCTACGAGCAGTACTTC
CDR3: CASRPRGRGSSYEQYF
V: TRBV28
size: -
J: TRBJ2-7
D: -

DNA: TGTGCCAGCAGGTCGGGACAGGGTTTTGAAGCTTTCTTT
CDR3: CASRSGQGFEAFF
V: TRBV2
size: few
J: TRBJ1-1
D: TRBD1

DNA: TGTGCCAGCAGCCAACCACTTGTCGCGACAATCCACGAGCAGTACTTC
CDR3: CASSQPLVATIHEQYF
V: TRBV4-2
size: large
J: TRBJ2-7
D: -

DNA: TGTGCCAGCAGTGAGGGCCTGGGGAGCAATCAGCCCCAGCATTTT
CDR3: CASSEGLGSNQPQHF
V: TRBV28
size: -
J: TRBJ1-5
D: -

DNA: TGTGCCAGCAGCTGGGGGCCTCTTGGGGAAGCTTTCTTT
CDR3: CASSWGPLGEAFF
V: TRBV27
size: once
J: TRBJ1-1
D: -

DNA: TGTGCCAGCAGCTTCGGGGCTAGCGCCTTGAACACCGGGGAGCTGTTTTTT
CDR3: CASSFGASALNTGELFF
V: TRBV7-3
size: -
J: TRBJ2-2
D: -

DNA: TGTGCCTGGGACTTCAACAATGAGCAGTTCTTC
CDR3: CAWDFNNEQFF
V: TRBV30
size: -
J: TRBJ2-1
D: -

DNA: TGTGCCAGCAGGGACTTGACTGAAGCTTTCTTT
CDR3: CASRDLTEAFF
V: TRBV27
size: -
J: TRBJ1-1
D: -

DNA: TGTGCCGCCAGCCCCACAGGGGACTATAACTATGGCTACACCTTC
CDR3: CAASPTGDYNYGYTF
V: TRBV6-5
size: -
J: TRBJ1-2
D: TRBD1

DNA: TGTGCCAGCAGCTTAGCGGGAGATACAGATACGCAGTATTTT
CDR3: CASSLAGDTDTQYF
V: TRBV7-8
size: -
J: TRBJ2-3
D: -

DNA: TGTGCCAGCAGTTTTAGTCTAGCCAGCGATGAGCAGTTCTTC
CDR3: CASSFSLASDEQFF
V: TRBV27
size: -
J: TRBJ2-1
D: -

DNA: TGTGCCTGGACTAGCGGGAGGGGAATTAATGAGCAGTTCTTC
CDR3: CAWTSGRGINEQFF
V: TRBV30
size: -
J: TRBJ2-1
D: TRBD2

DNA: TGCGCCAGCAGCCAAGATGCCCAGCGCTACACCTTC
CDR3: CASSQDAQRYTF
V: TRBV4-1
size: -
J: TRBJ1-2
D: -

DNA: TGTGCCAGCAGCTTGGAAACGACAGGGGGCAGGAATGGCTACACCTTC
CDR3: CASSLETTGGRNGYTF
V: TRBV5-4
size: -
J: TRBJ1-2
D: TRBD1

DNA: TGTGCCAGCAGCTTGATAGAGAACACTGAAGCTTTCTTT
CDR3: CASSLIENTEAFF
V: TRBV7-9
size: -
J: TRBJ1-1
D: -

DNA: TGTGCCAGCAGCTCCACAGGGGTTCGTCAGCCCCAGCATTTT
CDR3: CASSSTGVRQPQHF
V: TRBV28
size: -
J: TRBJ1-5
D: TRBD1

DNA: TGTGCCAGCAGCCCAGGTGGTGTTTCCTACAATGAGCAGTTCTTC
CDR3: CASSPGGVSYNEQFF
V: TRBV7-9
size: -
J: TRBJ2-1
D: -

DNA: TGTGCCAGCAGTTACGGCGGAATCTACGAGCAGTACTTC
CDR3: CASSYGGIYEQYF
V: TRBV6-6
size: -
J: TRBJ2-7
D: -

DNA: TGTGCCAGCAGTTTGCAAGCCTCAGAGACCCAGTACTTC
CDR3: CASSLQASETQYF
V: TRBV28
size: -
J: TRBJ2-5
D: -

DNA: TGTGCCTGGAGCGAACTAGGTCGACAGGGACCTGAAGCTTTCTTT
CDR3: CAWSELGRQGPEAFF
V: TRBV30
size: few
J: TRBJ1-1
D: TRBD1

DNA: TGTGCCAGCTCACTCGGACAGGGAAACACTGAAGCTTTCTTT
CDR3: CASSLGQGNTEAFF
V: TRBV18
size: hyperexpanded
J: TRBJ1-1
D: TRBD1

DNA: TGTGCCAGCAACTCGCAGGGGAACTATGGCTACACCTTC
CDR3: CASNSQGNYGYTF
V: TRBV5-6
size: -
J: TRBJ1-2
D: -

DNA: TGTGCCAGCAGTTACGGCATCGCTGCCTACGAGCAGTACTTC
CDR3: CASSYGIAAYEQYF
V: TRBV6-5
size: medium-sized
J: TRBJ2-7
D: -

DNA: TGTGCCAGCAGTTTACTAGGACAGGGGCTAACTTTCTTT
CDR3: CASSLLGQGLTFF
V: TRBV6-9
size: few
J: TRBJ1-1
D: TRBD1

DNA: TGTGCCAGCATCGATCGGACGGACACAGGCAATCAGCCCCAGCATTTT
CDR3: CASIDRTDTGNQPQHF
V: TRBV28
size: -
J: TRBJ1-5
D: -

DNA: TGTGCCAGCAGTGACGACGGGGGGAACACCGGGGAGCTGTTTTTT
CDR3: CASSDDGGNTGELFF
V: TRBV27
size: -
J: TRBJ2-2
D: -

DNA: TGCAGCGTTGTAAGTACTAGCGGCTACAATGAGCAGTTCTTC
CDR3: CSVVSTSGYNEQFF
V: TRBV29-1
size: -
J: TRBJ2-1
D: TRBD2

DNA: TGTGCCAGTAGTCCGAACCCCCTAGCGATCTCCTACAATGAGCAGTTCTTC
CDR3: CASSPNPLAISYNEQFF
V: TRBV19
size: -
J: TRBJ2-1
D: -

DNA: TGTGCCAGCAGTTTCCTTTCACCCTCCGGAGATACGCAGTATTTT
CDR3: CASSFLSPSGDTQYF
V: TRBV27
size: -
J: TRBJ2-3
D: -

DNA: TGTGCCAGCAGTTCCGGGGGCGCGGGCCCCCAGCATTTT
CDR3: CASSSGGAGPQHF
V: TRBV27
size: few
J: TRBJ1-5
D: -

DNA: TGTGCCATCAGTGAGGGCAGGGAATATGGCTACACCTTC
CDR3: CAISEGREYGYTF
V: TRBV10-3
size: -
J: TRBJ1-2
D: -

DNA: TGCGCCAGCAGCCCGGAGGACGGGGTCCAAGAGACCCAGTACTTC
CDR3: CASSPEDGVQETQYF
V: TRBV5-1
size: -
J: TRBJ2-5
D: -

DNA: TGCGCCAGCAGCCAAGCACTCACCGGACAGGGAAGGTACGAGCAGTACTTC
CDR3: CASSQALTGQGRYEQYF
V: TRBV4-1
size: -
J: TRBJ2-7
D: TRBD1

DNA: TGTGCCAGCAGTTTAGGGGGCCCGAACACTGAAGCTTTCTTT
CDR3: CASSLGGPNTEAFF
V: TRBV11-3
size: -
J: TRBJ1-1
D: TRBD1